The clone carrying this T cell receptor beta chain was counted a few times. Its antigen remains unidentified. Method: immunoSEQ multiplex PCR; TCRdb's copy keeps in-frame clones and lacks some. The profile covers more than 90,000 clones, with around 81% appearing a single time and around a tenth taken by the ten largest. The ends were cut back, 1 base at V and 1 base at J, with 11 bases in the middle. Germline CDR1 is SGHRS and CDR2 is YFSETQ. The CDR3 length is 16 residues. This entry belongs to a study of T cell responses to AZD1222 COVID-19 vaccine. Points from the study as a whole: At baseline, just a handful of AZD1222 recipients tested seropositive.

This clonotype was sampled from an adult in good health. The chain joins TRBV5-1 to TRBJ2-2; D is unclear. Sequencing was performed on peripheral blood, taken on day 0 of AZD1222 vaccination. The CDR3 DNA is TGCGCCAGCAGCTTGAGCTCCCTGGGGAACACCGGGGAGCTGTTTTTT. Translated: CASSLSSLGNTGELFF. Full variable domain (missing parts from reference TRBV5-1 and TRBJ2-2): KAGVTQTPRYLIKTRGQQVTLSCSPISGHRSVSWYQQTPGQGLQFLFEYFSETQRNKGNFPGRFSGRQFSNSRSEMNVSTLELGDSALYLCASSLSSLGNTGELFFGEGSRLTVL.